Each of the 20 T cell receptor beta chains below was sequenced from the same sample in a study of blood T cell repertoires in COVID-19. The repertoire was sequenced with immunoSEQ multiplex PCR; TCRdb's copy has only in-frame clones and lacks some. The profile shows more than 200,000 clones, roughly 87% of them singletons. Sequenced: PBMCs or T cells enriched from blood (not recorded which). The receptors were gathered from a man under 40 in a cohort exposed to, infected with or recovered from COVID-19 (not recorded which).

This clone was counted once. V and J are TRBV27 and TRBJ2-1, with TRBD2 matching 11 bases. The germline V gene has CDR1 MNHEY and CDR2 SMNVEV (reference sequence). Unmatched junction bases numbered 9, after V lost 4 bases and J lost 7 bases. This CDR3 region has 16 residues. The CDR3 nucleotides read TGTGCCAGCAGTTACCTAGTAGCGGGAGGGTCTAATGAGCAGTTCTTC. It codes for CASSYLVAGGSNEQFF.

The chain couples TRBV18 to TRBJ2-1, with D hard to call. Germline CDR1 is KGHSH and CDR2 is LQKENI. This CDR3 region has 13 residues. The V and J ends lost 3 bases and 9 bases respectively, with 12 bases between them. CDR3 bases: TGTGCCAGCTCACCCGGGTACGCTCCTGAGCAGTTCTTC. Translation gives CASSPGYAPEQFF. Full variable domain (missing parts from reference TRBV18 and TRBJ2-1): NAGVMQNPRHLVRRRGQEARLRCSPMKGHSHVYWYRQLPEEGLKFMVYLQKENIIDESGMPKERFSAEFPKEGPSILRIQQVVRGDSAAYFCASSPGYAPEQFFGPGTRLTVL.

This clone was detected once. This chain joins TRBV7-9 and TRBJ1-4; 7 bases map to TRBD1. The germline V gene has CDR1 SEHNR and CDR2 FQNEAQ (reference sequence). Germline trimming cut 0 bases from V and 8 bases from J; bases unmatched to any gene: 3. This CDR3 comprises 14 residues. CDR3 DNA: TGTGCCAGCAGCTTAGCAGGGGGCGGCGAAAAACTGTTTTTT. Translating it yields CASSLAGGGEKLFF.

The chain combines TRBV7-8 with TRBJ2-7; TRBD2 is a possible D gene (5 bases). The CDR3 consists of 15 residues. Germline V lookup: CDR1 SGHVS, CDR2 FQNEAQ. The germline V and J ends were trimmed by 0 bases and 3 bases, with 12 bases remaining between them. The DNA of the CDR3 is TGTGCCAGCAGCTTAGCAGGGCGCGAGGGCTACGAGCAGTACTTC. Amino acids: CASSLAGREGYEQYF.

The V and J genes are TRBV29-1 and TRBJ1-1, with D tentatively TRBD1 (6 bases). The CDR3 length is 14 residues. V lost 7 bases, J lost 4 bases, and 19 bases lay in between. CDR1 and CDR2 (germline): SQVTM, ANQGSEA. CDR3 residues: CSGSPGHGGTEAFF. In DNA, the CDR3 is TGCAGCGGTTCGCCGGGACACGGAGGCACTGAAGCTTTCTTT.

The chain combines TRBV6-4 with TRBJ1-1; D possibly corresponds to TRBD1 (5 bases). Trimming took 2 bases from V and 7 from J, leaving 11 bases between them. Germline values: CDR1 MRHNA, CDR2 SNTAGT. The CDR3 is 13 amino acids. CDR3 sequence (DNA): TGTGCCAGCAGTGACGGGCAGGGTAATGAAGCTTTCTTT. Translated, it gives CASSDGQGNEAFF.

The CDR3 spells CATVKTGPGSYEQYF. As DNA, the CDR3 is TGTGCCACCGTCAAAACAGGGCCCGGCTCCTACGAGCAGTACTTC. The chain links TRBV18 to TRBJ2-7, with D possibly being TRBD1 (6 bases). The V gene lost 10 bases and the J gene lost 0 bases, with 19 bases spanning the gap. Germline V gene lookup returns CDR1 KGHSH and CDR2 LQKENI. The CDR3 consists of 15 residues.

This clone showed up just a few times. V and J are TRBV7-3 and TRBJ1-2; D might be TRBD1 (5 bases). Germline lookup yields CDR1 SGHTA and CDR2 FQGTGA. V was shortened by 6 bases and J by 9 bases, with 23 bases between the two germline ends. The CDR3 has 15 residues. CDR3 sequence (DNA): TGTGCCAGCAGGTTAGGGCCTGATCCGGGGGAAAGCTACACCTTC. Residues: CASRLGPDPGESYTF.

This rearrangement joins TRBV2 to TRBJ2-7; D possibly corresponds to TRBD1 (6 bases). V dropped 6 bases and J dropped 0 bases, with 15 bases sitting between them. This CDR3 is built from 15 residues. In germline, CDR1 is SNHLY, CDR2 FYNNEI. CDR3 in amino acids: CASRQGTISSYEQYF. CDR3 in DNA: TGTGCCAGCAGACAAGGGACAATTTCCTCCTACGAGCAGTACTTC.

This rearrangement joins TRBV9 to TRBJ2-1; 7 nucleotides line up with TRBD1. Germline V CDR1 and CDR2: SGDLS, YYNGEE. The CDR3 loop spans 16 amino acids. Trimming took 0 bases from V and 6 from J; bases not matched to a gene: 9. CDR3 loop: CASSVVGTDYFNEQFF. The CDR3 nucleotides read TGTGCCAGCAGCGTAGTCGGGACAGATTATTTCAATGAGCAGTTCTTC.

CDR3 residues: CASSITGLAGDTQYF. Written as DNA, the CDR3 is TGTGCCAGTAGTATTACAGGCCTAGCGGGGGATACGCAGTATTTT. The chain combines TRBV19 with TRBJ2-3; 9 bases match TRBD2. Germline V gene lookup returns CDR1 LNHDA and CDR2 SQIVND (reference sequence). The CDR3 is 15 residues long. V shed 3 bases, J shed 6 bases, and the junction held 7 bases outside the gene matches. The full variable domain, rest sourced from reference TRBV19 and TRBJ2-3, is DGGITQSPKYLFRKEGQNVTLSCEQNLNHDAMYWYRQDPGQGLRLIYYSQIVNDFQKGDIAEGYSVSREKKESFPLTVTSAQKNPTAFYLCASSITGLAGDTQYFGPGTRLTVL.

This clone was seen a handful of times. The chain joins TRBV28 to TRBJ2-7, with D possibly being TRBD1 (5 bases). Trimming removed 6 bases at V and 1 base at J, with 13 bases between. The CDR3 runs 14 residues. The V gene's germline CDR1 is MDHEN and CDR2 SYDVKM. The CDR3 DNA follows: TGTGCCAGCAGCTCTCGACAGCCGTCCTACGAGCAGTACTTC. Amino acid sequence: CASSSRQPSYEQYF.

This chain links TRBV2 with TRBJ2-1, with a possible D match to TRBD2 (6 bases). From germline, CDR1 is SNHLY and CDR2 FYNNEI. V was shortened by 10 bases and J by 4 bases, with 29 bases between the two germline ends. CDR3 length equals 18 residues. For the CDR3, the DNA is TGTGCCACCAACCTTGGGGTTATGCGGCGGGAAAATTACAATGAGCAGTTCTTC. Protein sequence: CATNLGVMRRENYNEQFF.

The V call is TRBV27, the J call TRBJ2-7; 8 nucleotides align to TRBD1. The germline gives CDR1 MNHEY, CDR2 SMNVEV (reference sequence). The CDR3 runs 20 residues. The trim removed 4 bases at V and 4 bases at J, leaving 24 bases unmatched. DNA for the CDR3: TGTGCCAGCAGTTCCCAACCGGGACAGGCAGGGTTTGGTGGCGATTACGAGCAGTACTTC. Its protein is CASSSQPGQAGFGGDYEQYF.

This chain connects TRBV5-6 to TRBJ2-2; TRBD2 agrees at 12 bases. Per the germline V gene, CDR1 is SGHDT and CDR2 is YYEEEE. V trimming: 4 bases; J trimming: 6 bases; junction bases outside the gene matches: 7. The CDR3 loop spans 16 amino acids. CDR3 nucleotide sequence: TGTGCCAGCAGCGCCCTAGCGGGAGGGCTTCCCGGGGAGCTGTTTTTT. Its protein is CASSALAGGLPGELFF. The full variable domain, rest sourced from reference TRBV5-6 and TRBJ2-2, is DAGVTQSPTHLIKTRGQQVTLRCSPKSGHDTVSWYQQALGQGPQFIFQYYEEEERQRGNFPDRFSGHQFPNYSSELNVNALLLGDSALYLCASSALAGGLPGELFFGEGSRLTVL.

This clone was picked up one time. The rearrangement joins TRBV7-8 to TRBJ1-6, with a weak D call TRBD1 (6 bases). V was trimmed by 4 bases and J by 9 bases, leaving 10 bases between them. The CDR3 is made up of 13 amino acids. Germline CDR1 is SGHVS and CDR2 is FQNEAQ. The CDR3 DNA reads TGTGCCAGCAGCTATCGGGACACTTCACCCCTCCACTTT. It yields the protein CASSYRDTSPLHF.

V gene TRBV11-2 combines with J gene TRBJ1-1, with 7 bases aligning to TRBD1. The CDR3 extends over 15 amino acids. The V gene's germline CDR1 is SGHAT and CDR2 FQNNGV. V was clipped by 4 bases and J by 3 bases; unmatched bases: 8. CDR3 in amino acids: CASSSRGQRDTEAFF. As DNA, the CDR3 is TGTGCCAGCAGCTCAAGGGGACAGCGGGACACTGAAGCTTTCTTT.

This chain uses TRBV18 with TRBJ2-2, with 9 bases identical to TRBD1. The V and J ends lost 3 bases and 2 bases, in that order; junction bases with no gene match: 1. The CDR3 contains 15 residues. Germline CDR1 is KGHSH and CDR2 is LQKENI. CDR3 residues: CASSPGQGNTGELFF. As DNA, the CDR3 is TGTGCCAGCTCACCGGGACAGGGAAACACCGGGGAGCTGTTTTTT.

This clone turned up a few times. The genes are TRBV5-6 and TRBJ2-7; 9 positions agree with TRBD2. Per the germline V gene, CDR1 is SGHDT and CDR2 is YYEEEE. V lost 0 bases, J lost 6 bases, and 7 bases stayed unmatched. This CDR3 is built from 15 residues. The CDR3 DNA follows: TGTGCCAGCAGCTTGGCCGTAGCGGGAGCGCGCGAGCAGTACTTC. The encoded protein is CASSLAVAGAREQYF.

The gene calls are TRBV6-6 and TRBJ2-5; no clear D gene. The CDR3 totals 11 residues. Germline CDR1 and CDR2: MNHNY and SVGAGI (reference sequence). Trimming shortened V by 8 bases and J by 2 bases, and 6 bases separated the two germline ends. CDR3 coding DNA: TGTGCCAGCGGGCCTCAAGAGACCCAGTACTTC. As protein: CASGPQETQYF.